This passage covers 30 T cell receptor beta chains from one sample sequenced in a study of cytomegalovirus exposure and HLA in healthy donors. 13 Jbeta primers and 60 Vbeta primers were used for the PCR. Here immunoSEQ multiplex PCR was the method, and the copy in TCRdb shows in-frame clones only, minus some. The sample lists fewer than 150,000 clones, approximately 83% occurring once. Sequenced input: PBMCs. Source of these receptors: a woman in her late teens or twenties in good health and CMV-seronegative.

The chain has TRBV7-8 and TRBJ2-2; D unclear. Between the trimmed V and J ends, which lost 9 bases and 0 bases, there was a span of 11 bases. CDR1 and CDR2 from the germline V gene are SGHVS and FQNEAQ. This CDR3 is 14 amino acids long. The CDR3 region has the DNA TGTGCCAGTATGCAACTCGCGAACACCGGGGAGCTGTTTTTT. As protein: CASMQLANTGELFF.

The chain combines TRBV6-1 with TRBJ2-5; D gene ambiguous. V shed 0 bases and J shed 7 bases, with 12 bases lying between them. Germline V gene lookup returns CDR1 MNHNS and CDR2 SASEGT. This CDR3 spans 14 amino acids. CDR3 bases: TGTGCCAGCAGTGAAGCGCGAGGTTGGTGGACCCAGTACTTC. Translating it yields CASSEARGWWTQYF.

V usage is TRBV30 and J usage is TRBJ1-5, with 10 bases lining up with TRBD1. Germline loops: CDR1 GTSNPN, CDR2 SVGIG (reference sequence). Trimming removed 2 bases from V and 6 bases from J; junction bases left unmatched: 4. The length of the CDR3 is 14 residues. This CDR3 is CAWSQGQGTQPQHF. The CDR3 coding sequence is TGTGCCTGGAGTCAGGGACAGGGGACTCAGCCCCAGCATTTT. The entire variable domain, with the rest obtained from reference TRBV30 and TRBJ1-5, is as follows: SQTIHQWPATLVQPVGSPLSLECTVEGTSNPNLYWYRQAAGRGLQLLFYSVGIGQISSEVPQNLSASRPQDRQFILSSKKLLLSDSGFYLCAWSQGQGTQPQHFGDGTRLSIL.

V is TRBV9 and J is TRBJ2-2; the D gene is possibly TRBD1 (6 bases). Trimming took off 2 bases at V and 4 bases at J, with 9 bases between the two ends. The CDR3 consists of 14 residues. The V gene's germline CDR1 is SGDLS and CDR2 YYNGEE. The CDR3 region has the DNA TGTGCCAGCAGCGTTAAGGACAGCACCGGGGAGCTGTTTTTT. Protein sequence: CASSVKDSTGELFF.

The chain is built from TRBV4-3 and TRBJ2-1, with a tentative D call TRBD2 (5 bases). The CDR3 runs to 15 residues. Trimming cost V 3 bases and J 4 bases, with 13 bases left between them. Germline V gene sequence: CDR1 LGHNA, CDR2 YSLEER. CDR3 amino acids: CASSHSADSYNEQFF. In DNA, the CDR3 is TGCGCCAGCAGCCACTCTGCGGACTCTTACAATGAGCAGTTCTTC.

The chain links TRBV11-2 to TRBJ2-3; D not resolved. The CDR3 sequence is 15 residues long. Trimming stripped 7 bases from V and 6 bases from J, with 20 bases between. Germline V gene sequence: CDR1 SGHAT, CDR2 FQNNGV. The CDR3 sequence: CASNRGGSERDTQYF. CDR3 bases: TGTGCCAGCAACCGAGGCGGCTCGGAAAGGGATACGCAGTATTTT.

The sample holds one count of this clone. CDR3 residues: CASSFFRDTNTGELFF. The CDR3 nucleotides read TGTGCCAGCAGCTTTTTTCGGGATACGAACACCGGGGAGCTGTTTTTT. The chain is built from TRBV5-4 and TRBJ2-2, with a possible D match to TRBD2 (5 bases). V lost 2 bases and J 0 bases, leaving 11 bases between the germline ends. The CDR3 runs 16 residues. CDR1 and CDR2 from the germline V gene are SGHNT and YYREEE (reference sequence).

CDR3 sequence: CAISGGFDEQYF. The CDR3 bases are TGTGCCATCAGTGGAGGGTTCGACGAGCAGTACTTC. The chain employs TRBV10-3 and TRBJ2-7; the D gene is possibly TRBD2 (5 bases). The V gene's germline CDR1 is ENHRY and CDR2 SYGVKD. V lost 4 bases, J lost 5 bases, and 9 bases lay in between. The CDR3 runs 12 residues.

The chain recombines TRBV5-1 with TRBJ2-2; the D gene is possibly TRBD1 (6 bases). This CDR3 region has 15 residues. Germline V gene sequence: CDR1 SGHRS, CDR2 YFSETQ. Trimming shortened V by 9 bases and J by 1 base, and 16 bases separated the two germline ends. The CDR3 region has the DNA TGCGCCACCCCCTCCGGCAGGGGGAACACCGGGGAGCTGTTTTTT. Translation gives CATPSGRGNTGELFF.

This chain links TRBV5-8 with TRBJ2-7; D perhaps matches TRBD1 (6 bases). Per the germline V gene, CDR1 is SGHTS and CDR2 is YDEGEE. This CDR3 spans 15 amino acids. V dropped 4 bases and J dropped 4 bases, with 18 bases sitting between them. CDR3 amino acids: CASSPRQVLPYEQYF. The CDR3 DNA is TGTGCCAGCAGCCCCAGACAGGTTCTCCCGTACGAGCAGTACTTC.

The chain joins TRBV6-1 to TRBJ1-1, with 7 nucleotides matching TRBD1. The junction had 4 bases not matched to a gene; V was cut back by 3 bases and J by 0 bases. The CDR3 runs to 15 residues. Germline CDR1 is MNHNS and CDR2 is SASEGT. The CDR3 coding sequence is TGTGCCAGCAGTGATCTCGGACAGGTGAACACTGAAGCTTTCTTT. Translating it yields CASSDLGQVNTEAFF.

Only a few counts were recorded for this clone. The V call is TRBV6-5, the J call TRBJ1-1; D not certain. Germline V CDR1 and CDR2: MNHEY, SVGAGI. The V gene lost 4 bases and the J gene lost 5 bases, with 5 bases spanning the gap. This CDR3 spans 11 amino acids. This CDR3 is CASSSRTEAFF. For the CDR3, the DNA is TGTGCCAGCAGTTCCCGGACTGAAGCTTTCTTT.

The V gene is TRBV27, the J gene TRBJ1-2; D remains unclear. Looked up from germline, CDR1 is MNHEY and CDR2 is SMNVEV (reference sequence). CDR3 length equals 15 residues. V gave up 6 bases and J gave up 8 bases, with 22 bases separating them. CDR3 DNA sequence: TGTGCCAGCAGCCCCACGGGTGGCAGTCTTAGGGGCTACACCTTC. Translation: CASSPTGGSLRGYTF.

This chain connects TRBV29-1 to TRBJ1-1, with unresolved D. The CDR3 runs 10 residues. V dropped 4 bases and J dropped 5 bases, with 5 bases sitting between them. Germline V gene data show CDR1 as SQVTM and CDR2 as ANQGSEA. CDR3 nucleotide sequence: TGCAGCGTTGGTTCAACTGAAGCTTTCTTT. This encodes CSVGSTEAFF.

This clone appeared a single time. The chain links TRBV5-1 to TRBJ1-1; D gene ambiguous. This CDR3 has 13 residues. From germline, CDR1 is SGHRS and CDR2 YFSETQ. V was clipped by 1 base and J by 1 base, with 5 bases between them. DNA for the CDR3: TGCGCCAGCAGCTTGACAGAGAACACTGAAGCTTTCTTT. This gives the protein CASSLTENTEAFF.

In its sample, this clone was seen once. This chain uses TRBV4-2 with TRBJ1-6; tentatively, D is TRBD1 (6 bases). V shed 1 base and J shed 11 bases, with 18 bases lying between them. CDR1 LGHNA and CDR2 YNFKEQ come from the germline V gene. This CDR3 region has 16 residues. CDR3: CASSQGVAQGHAPLHF. The CDR3, as DNA: TGTGCCAGCAGCCAAGGGGTGGCACAGGGTCACGCACCCCTCCACTTT.

The genes are TRBV11-3 and TRBJ2-1; D may be TRBD2 (5 bases). This CDR3 has 14 residues. CDR1 SGHNT and CDR2 YENEEA come from the germline V gene. Deletions cut 1 base from V and 3 bases from J, with 7 bases between. The CDR3 region is CASSLVGLYNEQFF. CDR3 nucleotide sequence: TGTGCCAGCAGCTTAGTTGGACTCTACAATGAGCAGTTCTTC.

In this sample, this clone turned up once. The chain uses TRBV7-2 and TRBJ2-2; tentative D call: TRBD1 (6 bases). The germline V and J ends were trimmed by 3 bases and 0 bases, with 14 bases remaining between them. The CDR3 totals 17 residues. Germline CDR1 reads SGHTA; CDR2 reads FQGNSA. The CDR3 nucleotides read TGTGCCAGCAGCTTTGACAGGAACTATCCGAACACCGGGGAGCTGTTTTTT. It codes for CASSFDRNYPNTGELFF.

The V and J genes are TRBV15 and TRBJ1-1; D might be TRBD1 (5 bases). Germline CDR1 and CDR2: LNHNV and YYDKDF (reference sequence). The V and J ends lost 5 bases and 6 bases respectively, with 19 bases between them. The CDR3 runs 15 residues. In DNA, the CDR3 is TGTGCCACCAGCCCCCTAGTGGGGGGATGGGCTGAAGCTTTCTTT. It specifies CATSPLVGGWAEAFF.

This clone was seen a single time. The chain has TRBV28 and TRBJ2-1; TRBD2 agrees at 11 bases. J was trimmed by 4 bases and V by 5 bases; bases with no gene match: 7. The CDR3 contains 16 residues. Germline V gives CDR1 MDHEN, CDR2 SYDVKM. In DNA form, the CDR3 reads TGTGCCAGCAGTCGACGACTAGCGGGGAGATACAATGAGCAGTTCTTC. Translation: CASSRRLAGRYNEQFF. The whole variable domain, filled in from reference TRBV28 and TRBJ2-1, reads DVKVTQSSRYLVKRTGEKVFLECVQDMDHENMFWYRQDPGLGLRLIYFSYDVKMKEKGDIPEGYSVSREKKERFSLILESASTNQTSMYLCASSRRLAGRYNEQFFGPGTRLTVL.

V usage is TRBV6-5 and J usage is TRBJ1-2; D gene uncertain. V lost 8 bases and J lost 8, with 18 bases in between. The CDR3 runs to 13 residues. Germline lookup yields CDR1 MNHEY and CDR2 SVGAGI. CDR3 sequence reads: CASLGLEGWGYTF. The CDR3 DNA reads TGTGCCAGCTTAGGATTGGAGGGTTGGGGCTACACCTTC.

The chain has TRBV15 and TRBJ2-7; maybe TRBD2 (6 bases). The CDR3 totals 15 residues. V was clipped by 5 bases and J by 3 bases, with 17 bases between them. Germline CDR1 LNHNV, CDR2 YYDKDF (reference sequence). For the CDR3, the DNA is TGTGCCACCAGCCCCCGCGTATCGGGGGTCTACGAGCAGTACTTC. Its protein is CATSPRVSGVYEQYF.

The gene calls are TRBV10-3 and TRBJ2-5; TRBD2 agrees at 8 bases. V trimming: 4 bases; J trimming: 5 bases; junction bases outside the gene matches: 15. There are 17 residues in the CDR3. Germline V gene sequence: CDR1 ENHRY, CDR2 SYGVKD. The CDR3 sequence is CAISGGVDSGSPETQYF. CDR3 nucleotide sequence: TGTGCCATCAGTGGTGGGGTAGACAGCGGGAGCCCGGAGACCCAGTACTTC.

This clone came up once. The chain joins TRBV28 to TRBJ1-5; D not resolved. The CDR3 is 13 amino acids. Trimming pared 4 bases from V and 8 bases from J, leaving 12 bases between. Germline CDR1 MDHEN, CDR2 SYDVKM. CDR3 sequence reads: CASSWTGREPQHF. The CDR3 DNA reads as TGTGCCAGCAGTTGGACCGGGAGGGAGCCCCAGCATTTT. Filled out from reference TRBV28 and TRBJ1-5, the complete variable domain reads DVKVTQSSRYLVKRTGEKVFLECVQDMDHENMFWYRQDPGLGLRLIYFSYDVKMKEKGDIPEGYSVSREKKERFSLILESASTNQTSMYLCASSWTGREPQHFGDGTRLSIL.

The rearrangement links TRBV11-2 to TRBJ2-7, with 10 positions matching TRBD2. With V trimmed by 5 bases and J by 4 bases, 5 bases remained unmatched. Germline V gene lookup returns CDR1 SGHAT and CDR2 FQNNGV. This CDR3 contains 14 residues. The CDR3 DNA follows: TGTGCCAGCAGCACCACGACTAGCGGGTACGAGCAGTACGTC. This gives the protein CASSTTTSGYEQYV.

The table lists this clone with a count of one. CDR3 loop: CASSLREKLFF. The CDR3 region has the DNA TGTGCCAGCAGCTTGCGTGAAAAACTGTTTTTT. The chain links TRBV7-9 to TRBJ1-4, with D unresolved. The V end was cut by 3 bases, the J end by 7 bases, with 3 bases between. Per germline, CDR1 SEHNR and CDR2 FQNEAQ (reference sequence). The CDR3 has 11 amino acids.

This clone was detected a few times. The chain is built from TRBV5-5 and TRBJ1-1; D uncertain. The CDR3 sequence is 14 residues long. Germline assignment: CDR1 SGHKS and CDR2 YYEKEE (reference sequence). Trimming cost V 4 bases and J 4 bases, with 14 bases left between them. Here the CDR3 DNA reads TGTGCCAGCAGCCCGTACGGTGGAGGCACTGAAGCTTTCTTT. This codes for CASSPYGGGTEAFF.

Turning to this clone: A read error may account for a junction end that differs from germline. Other DNA variants within this sample encode the same CDR3. The gene calls are TRBV19 and TRBJ2-7, with TRBD2 matching 10 bases. This CDR3 has 14 amino acids. Germline assignment: CDR1 LNHDA and CDR2 SQIVND (reference sequence). As DNA, the CDR3 is TGCGCCAGTAGTATGGCTAGCGGGAGTTACGAGCAGTACTTC. It translates to CASSMASGSYEQYF.

Note on this clone: Germline and junction disagree at one end, which may indicate a read error. The chain employs TRBV7-7 and TRBJ2-2; D possibly corresponds to TRBD2 (5 bases). From germline, CDR1 is SSHAT and CDR2 FNYEAQ (reference sequence). This CDR3 comprises 16 residues. CDR3 DNA sequence: TGTGCTAGCAGCATCACGGGTTTCGGACTCACCGGGGAGCTGTTTTTT. It is translated as CASSITGFGLTGELFF. Full variable domain (remainder filled in from reference TRBV7-7 and TRBJ2-2): GAGVSQSPRYKVTKRGQDVTLRCDPISSHATLYWYQQALGQGPEFLTYFNYEAQPDKSGLPSDRFSAERPEGSISTLTIQRTEQRDSAMYRCASSITGFGLTGELFFGEGSRLTVL.

The chain links TRBV9 to TRBJ2-3, with D possibly TRBD1 on 6 matching bases. This CDR3 is built from 16 residues. Trimming left V 3 bases short and J 7 bases short, with 21 bases between. Germline loops: CDR1 SGDLS, CDR2 YYNGEE. The CDR3 nucleotides read TGTGCCAGCAGCGGCCCCCCACCGAAGGGGGTTAATACGCAGTATTTT. Translating gives CASSGPPPKGVNTQYF.